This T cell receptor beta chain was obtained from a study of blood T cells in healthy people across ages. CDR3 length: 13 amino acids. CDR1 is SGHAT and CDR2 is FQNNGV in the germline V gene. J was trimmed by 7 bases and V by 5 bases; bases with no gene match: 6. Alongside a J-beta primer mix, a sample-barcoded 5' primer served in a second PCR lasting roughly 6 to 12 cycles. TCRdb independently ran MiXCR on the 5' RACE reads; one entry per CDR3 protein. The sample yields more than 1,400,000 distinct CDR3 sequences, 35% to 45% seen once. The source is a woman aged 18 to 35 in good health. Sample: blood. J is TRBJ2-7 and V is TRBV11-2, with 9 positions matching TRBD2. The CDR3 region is CASSRSGGNEQYF. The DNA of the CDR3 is TGTGCCAGCAGCCGTAGCGGGGGCAATGAGCAGTACTTC.